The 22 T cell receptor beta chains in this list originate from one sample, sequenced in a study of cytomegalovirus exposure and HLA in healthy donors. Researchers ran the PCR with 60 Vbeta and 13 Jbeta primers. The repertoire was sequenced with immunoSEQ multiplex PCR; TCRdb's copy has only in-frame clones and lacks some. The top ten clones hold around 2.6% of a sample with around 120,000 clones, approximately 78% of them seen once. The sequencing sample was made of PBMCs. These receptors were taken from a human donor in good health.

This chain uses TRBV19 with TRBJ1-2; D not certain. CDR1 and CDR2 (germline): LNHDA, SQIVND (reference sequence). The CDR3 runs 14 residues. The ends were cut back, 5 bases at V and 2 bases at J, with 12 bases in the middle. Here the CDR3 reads CASSALDGNYGYTF. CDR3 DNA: TGTGCCAGTAGTGCCCTCGACGGGAACTATGGCTACACCTTC.

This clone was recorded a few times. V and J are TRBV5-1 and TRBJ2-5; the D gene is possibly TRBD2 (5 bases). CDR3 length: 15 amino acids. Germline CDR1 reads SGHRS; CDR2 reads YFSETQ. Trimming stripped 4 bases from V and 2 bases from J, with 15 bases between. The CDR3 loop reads CASSLYSGGQETQYF. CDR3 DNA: TGCGCCAGCAGCCTATATTCGGGCGGGCAAGAGACCCAGTACTTC.

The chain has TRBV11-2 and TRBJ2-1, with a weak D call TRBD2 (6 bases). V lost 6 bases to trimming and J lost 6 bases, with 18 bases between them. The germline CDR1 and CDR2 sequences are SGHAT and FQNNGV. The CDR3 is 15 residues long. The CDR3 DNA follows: TGTGCCAGCAGTAAACTAGCCGGTCGGGGCAATGAGCAGTTCTTC. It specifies CASSKLAGRGNEQFF.

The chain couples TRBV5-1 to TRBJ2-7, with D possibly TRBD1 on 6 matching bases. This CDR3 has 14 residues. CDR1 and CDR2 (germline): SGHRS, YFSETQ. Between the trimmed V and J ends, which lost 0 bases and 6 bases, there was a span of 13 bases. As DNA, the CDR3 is TGCGCCAGCAGCTTGGGGTTACAGGGTACCGAGCAGTACTTC. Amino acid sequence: CASSLGLQGTEQYF.

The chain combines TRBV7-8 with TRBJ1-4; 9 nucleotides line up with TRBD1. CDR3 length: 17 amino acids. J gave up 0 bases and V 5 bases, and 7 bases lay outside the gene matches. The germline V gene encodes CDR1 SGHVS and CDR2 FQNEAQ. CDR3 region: CASSVTGGVSTNEKLFF. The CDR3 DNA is TGTGCCAGCAGCGTGACAGGGGGGGTGTCAACTAATGAAAAACTGTTTTTT.

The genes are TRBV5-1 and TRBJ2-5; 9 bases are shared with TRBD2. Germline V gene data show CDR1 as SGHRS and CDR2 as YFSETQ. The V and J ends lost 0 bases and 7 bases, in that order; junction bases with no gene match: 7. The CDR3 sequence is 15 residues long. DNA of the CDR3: TGCGCCAGCAGCTTGGGGGCGGGAGGGCCGGGGACCCAGTACTTC. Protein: CASSLGAGGPGTQYF.

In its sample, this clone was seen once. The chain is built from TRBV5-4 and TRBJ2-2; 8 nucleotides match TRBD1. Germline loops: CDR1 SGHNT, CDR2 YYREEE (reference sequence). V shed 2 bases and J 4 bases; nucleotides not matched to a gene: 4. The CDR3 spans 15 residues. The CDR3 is CASSFDRGATGELFF. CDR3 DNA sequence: TGTGCCAGCAGCTTCGACAGGGGAGCCACCGGGGAGCTGTTTTTT.

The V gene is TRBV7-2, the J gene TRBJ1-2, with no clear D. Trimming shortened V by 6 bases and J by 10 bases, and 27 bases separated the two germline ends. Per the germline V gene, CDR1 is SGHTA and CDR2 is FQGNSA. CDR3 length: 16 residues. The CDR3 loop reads CASRKRTVKGDGDYTF. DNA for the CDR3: TGTGCCAGCAGAAAGAGAACGGTGAAGGGAGACGGAGACTACACCTTC.

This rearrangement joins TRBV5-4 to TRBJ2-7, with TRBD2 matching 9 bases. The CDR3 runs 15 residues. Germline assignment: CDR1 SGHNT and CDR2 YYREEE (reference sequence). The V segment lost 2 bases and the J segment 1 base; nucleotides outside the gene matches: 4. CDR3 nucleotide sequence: TGTGCCAGCAGCTTTAGCGGGGGTCCGTCCTACGAGCAGTACTTC. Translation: CASSFSGGPSYEQYF.

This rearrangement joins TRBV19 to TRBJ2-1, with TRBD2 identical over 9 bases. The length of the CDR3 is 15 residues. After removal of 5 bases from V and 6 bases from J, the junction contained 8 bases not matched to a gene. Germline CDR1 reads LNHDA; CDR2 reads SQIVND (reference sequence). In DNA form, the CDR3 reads TGTGCCAGTAGTTACACCGGGACTAGCCTCAATGAGCAGTTCTTC. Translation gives CASSYTGTSLNEQFF.

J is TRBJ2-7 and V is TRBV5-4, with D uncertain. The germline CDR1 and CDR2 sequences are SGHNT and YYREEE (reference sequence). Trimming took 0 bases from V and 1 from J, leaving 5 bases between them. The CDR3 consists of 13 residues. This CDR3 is CASSLDYSYEQYF. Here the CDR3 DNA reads TGTGCCAGCAGCTTGGACTATTCCTACGAGCAGTACTTC.

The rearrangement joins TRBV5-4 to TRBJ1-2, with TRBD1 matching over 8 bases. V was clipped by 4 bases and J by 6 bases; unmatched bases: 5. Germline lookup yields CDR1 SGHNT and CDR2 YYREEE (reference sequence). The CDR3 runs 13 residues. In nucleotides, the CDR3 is TGTGCCAGCAGCACCAGGGGGCTTGATGGCTACACCTTC. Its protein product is CASSTRGLDGYTF.

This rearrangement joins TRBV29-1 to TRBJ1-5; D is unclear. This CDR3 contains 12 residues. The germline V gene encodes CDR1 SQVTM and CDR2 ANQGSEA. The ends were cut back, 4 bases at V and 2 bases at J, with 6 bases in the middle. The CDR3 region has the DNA TGCAGCGTTGTTGAGGGCAATCAGCCCCAGCATTTT. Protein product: CSVVEGNQPQHF.

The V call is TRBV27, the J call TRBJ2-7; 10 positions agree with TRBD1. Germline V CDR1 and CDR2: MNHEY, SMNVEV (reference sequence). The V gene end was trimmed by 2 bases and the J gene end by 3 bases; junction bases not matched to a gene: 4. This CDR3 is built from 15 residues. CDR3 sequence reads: CASSLGQGVFYEQYF. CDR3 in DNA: TGTGCCAGCAGTTTAGGACAGGGGGTGTTCTACGAGCAGTACTTC.

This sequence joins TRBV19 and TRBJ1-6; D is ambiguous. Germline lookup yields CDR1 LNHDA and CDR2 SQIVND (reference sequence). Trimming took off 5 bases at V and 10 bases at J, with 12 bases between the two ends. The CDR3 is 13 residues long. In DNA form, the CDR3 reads TGTGCCAGTAGTTTCGGTCCGAGCTCACCCCTCCACTTT. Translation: CASSFGPSSPLHF.

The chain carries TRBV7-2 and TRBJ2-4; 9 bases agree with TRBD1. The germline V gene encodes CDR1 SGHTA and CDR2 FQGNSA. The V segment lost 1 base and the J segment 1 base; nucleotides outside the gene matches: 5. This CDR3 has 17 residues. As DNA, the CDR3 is TGTGCCAGCAGCTTAGACGGGACAGGGCTGGCCAAAAACATTCAGTACTTC. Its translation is CASSLDGTGLAKNIQYF.

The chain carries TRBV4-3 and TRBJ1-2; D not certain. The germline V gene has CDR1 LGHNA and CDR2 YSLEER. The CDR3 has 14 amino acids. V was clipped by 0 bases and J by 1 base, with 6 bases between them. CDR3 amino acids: CASSQETYNYGYTF. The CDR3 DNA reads TGCGCCAGCAGCCAAGAAACTTATAACTATGGCTACACCTTC.

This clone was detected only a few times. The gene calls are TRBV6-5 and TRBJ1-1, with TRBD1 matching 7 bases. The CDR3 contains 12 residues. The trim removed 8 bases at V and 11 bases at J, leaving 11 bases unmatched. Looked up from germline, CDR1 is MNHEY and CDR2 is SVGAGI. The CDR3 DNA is TGTGCCAGCGGATCGACAGGGAGAGAGGCTTTCTTT. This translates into CASGSTGREAFF.

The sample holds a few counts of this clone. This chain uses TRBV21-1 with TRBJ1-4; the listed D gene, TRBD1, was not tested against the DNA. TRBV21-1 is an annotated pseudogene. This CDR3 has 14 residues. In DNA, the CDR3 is TGTGCCAGCAGCACACTCGACAGGGAGGAAAAACTGTTTTTT. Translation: CASSTLDREEKLFF.

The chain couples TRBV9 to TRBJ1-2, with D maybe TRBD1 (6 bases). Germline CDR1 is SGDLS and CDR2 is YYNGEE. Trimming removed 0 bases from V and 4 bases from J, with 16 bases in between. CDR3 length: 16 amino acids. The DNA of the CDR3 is TGTGCCAGCAGCGTAGCTGCACAGGGCCAATCCTATGGCTACACCTTC. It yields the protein CASSVAAQGQSYGYTF.

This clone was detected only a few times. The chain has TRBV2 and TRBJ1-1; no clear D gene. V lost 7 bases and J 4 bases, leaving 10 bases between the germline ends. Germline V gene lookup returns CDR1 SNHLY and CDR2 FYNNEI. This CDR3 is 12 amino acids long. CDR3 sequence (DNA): TGTGCCAGCACGTCCACTCGCACTGAAGCTTTCTTT. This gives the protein CASTSTRTEAFF.

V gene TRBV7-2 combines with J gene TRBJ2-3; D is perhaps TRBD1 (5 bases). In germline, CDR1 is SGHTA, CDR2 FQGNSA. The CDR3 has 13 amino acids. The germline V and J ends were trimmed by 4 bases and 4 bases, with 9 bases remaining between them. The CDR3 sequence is CASSSQGSDTQYF. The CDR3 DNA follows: TGTGCCAGCAGCTCCCAGGGATCAGATACGCAGTATTTT.